The 30 T cell receptor beta chains below all came from one sample that was sequenced in a study of T cells expressing NK-cell markers. TCRdb re-called the 5' RACE reads; one entry per CDR3 protein, DNA not given. In total, the table holds around 380,000 distinct CDR3 sequences. Input material: blood T cells: a sorted CD56 or NKG2C T cell subset, CD4+ or CD8+ T cells, or bulk PBMC T cells (not recorded which). The receptors come from a woman aged 50 to 60 in good health.

The chain is built from TRBV24-1 and TRBJ2-1. This CDR3 has 12 amino acids. Germline loops: CDR1 KGHDR, CDR2 SFDVKD. This chain's CDR3 is CATSDSVSEQFF.

J is TRBJ1-3 and V is TRBV12-3 or TRBV12-4; TCRdb returns TRBD1, unconfirmable since there is no DNA. The CDR3 loop spans 13 amino acids. The CDR3 protein is CASSIHRGNTIYF.

V is TRBV29-1 and J is TRBJ2-5; TCRdb gives TRBD2 as the D gene, but with no DNA this cannot be confirmed. The V gene's germline CDR1 is SQVTM and CDR2 ANQGSEA. CDR3 length: 13 residues. The CDR3 spells CSVEGLARETQYF. The full variable domain, rest sourced from reference TRBV29-1 and TRBJ2-5, is SAVISQKPSRDICQRGTSLTIQCQVDSQVTMMFWYRQQPGQSLTLIATANQGSEATYESGFVIDKFPISRPNLTFSTLTVSNMSPEDSSIYLCSVEGLARETQYFGPGTRLLVL.

The chain combines TRBV14 with TRBJ2-4. The CDR3 sequence is 13 residues long. CDR1 and CDR2 from the germline V gene are SGHDN and FVKESK. This CDR3 reads CASSHEGRDIQYF.

The chain joins TRBV5-1 to TRBJ2-4; the TCRdb call, TRBD1, lacks DNA for checking. The CDR3 runs to 17 residues. Germline-derived CDR1 and CDR2 are SGHRS and YFSETQ. The CDR3 spells CASSLVSGRGVENIQYF. The complete variable domain, with remaining parts taken from reference TRBV5-1 and TRBJ2-4, reads KAGVTQTPRYLIKTRGQQVTLSCSPISGHRSVSWYQQTPGQGLQFLFEYFSETQRNKGNFPGRFSGRQFSNSRSEMNVSTLELGDSALYLCASSLVSGRGVENIQYFGAGTRLSVL.

This chain joins TRBV6-5 and TRBJ2-1; TCRdb picks TRBD1, but there is no DNA to check that call. This CDR3 contains 12 residues. Germline-derived CDR1 and CDR2 are MNHEY and SVGAGI. CDR3 in amino acids: CVTGQGYNEQFF.

V and J are TRBV6-1 and TRBJ2-1. The CDR3 contains 13 residues. In germline, CDR1 is MNHNS, CDR2 SASEGT. The CDR3 region is CASSEASLNEQFF.

J is TRBJ2-7 and V is TRBV7-8. CDR1 is SGHVS, CDR2 FQNEAQ, per germline. The CDR3 loop spans 15 amino acids. CDR3 sequence: CASSLYGTYTYEQYF.

The chain combines TRBV30 with TRBJ2-7. This CDR3 has 13 residues. Germline V lookup: CDR1 GTSNPN, CDR2 SVGIG (reference sequence). Here the CDR3 reads CAWSGGGPYEQYF.

This sequence joins TRBV20-1 and TRBJ1-3; TCRdb returns TRBD1, unconfirmable since there is no DNA. Germline CDR1 reads DFQATT; CDR2 reads SNEGSKA (reference sequence). CDR3 length: 16 residues. The CDR3 sequence is CSARVWAGGPRNTIYF.

The rearrangement uses TRBV12-3 or TRBV12-4 and TRBJ1-6; TCRdb's D call, TRBD1, is unchecked because there is no DNA. The CDR3 is 13 amino acids. The CDR3 here is CATKDRHNSPLHF.

The genes are TRBV12-3 or TRBV12-4 and TRBJ2-1. CDR3 length: 15 residues. The CDR3 sequence: CASSYRRGPYNEQFF.

The CDR3 region is CASSSLGSGRMNEQFF. J is TRBJ2-1 and V is TRBV7-3; no DNA is available, so the TRBD2 call from TCRdb remains unchecked. Germline V gene lookup returns CDR1 SGHTA and CDR2 FQGTGA. This CDR3 is built from 16 residues. Complete variable domain (other parts from reference TRBV7-3 and TRBJ2-1): GAGVSQTPSNKVTEKGKYVELRCDPISGHTALYWYRQSLGQGPEFLIYFQGTGAADDSGLPNDRFFAVRPEGSVSTLKIQRTERGDSAVYLCASSSLGSGRMNEQFFGPGTRLTVL.

The rearrangement joins TRBV6-1 to TRBJ2-7; TCRdb returns TRBD2, unconfirmable since there is no DNA. The length of the CDR3 is 15 residues. Germline V lookup: CDR1 MNHNS, CDR2 SASEGT. This CDR3 is CASSSLAGGINEQYF.

The chain is built from TRBV12-3 or TRBV12-4 and TRBJ2-1; as DNA is missing, the TRBD2 call by TCRdb cannot be tested. The CDR3 is 18 residues long. The CDR3 is CASSHLGLAGGEYNEQFF.

The chain links TRBV5-1 to TRBJ2-7. Germline CDR1 reads SGHRS; CDR2 reads YFSETQ. CDR3 length: 15 residues. The CDR3 protein is CASSTDSTPSYEQYF.

The chain recombines TRBV29-1 with TRBJ2-2; absent DNA, TCRdb's TRBD2 call cannot be checked. This CDR3 has 15 amino acids. CDR1 and CDR2 (germline): SQVTM, ANQGSEA. The CDR3 region is CSVPTSGPNTGELFF.

The chain links TRBV10-3 to TRBJ2-7; TCRdb selects TRBD2, and the lack of DNA leaves this call unchecked. The germline V gene has CDR1 ENHRY and CDR2 SYGVKD. The CDR3 spans 15 residues. CDR3 sequence reads: CAIRGGQREDYEQYF.

V gene TRBV10-3 combines with J gene TRBJ2-1; there is no DNA to check the TCRdb D call of TRBD2. Germline V lookup: CDR1 ENHRY, CDR2 SYGVKD. This CDR3 contains 14 residues. CDR3 sequence: CAITTTSGTREQFF.

V and J are TRBV29-1 and TRBJ1-2. Germline CDR1 SQVTM, CDR2 ANQGSEA. This CDR3 region has 11 residues. The CDR3: CSVMKALGYTF.

V gene TRBV6-4 combines with J gene TRBJ2-3; with no DNA, the TCRdb D assignment of TRBD2 cannot be verified. The CDR3 runs 15 residues. Germline loops: CDR1 MRHNA, CDR2 SNTAGT. The CDR3 here is CASSDSTSPTDTQYF.

This rearrangement joins TRBV9 to TRBJ2-1; TCRdb gives TRBD2 as the D gene, but with no DNA this cannot be confirmed. Germline V gene data show CDR1 as SGDLS and CDR2 as YYNGEE. CDR3 length: 16 amino acids. CDR3 amino acids: CASSTPGLAGGNEQFF.

V is TRBV15 and J is TRBJ2-7; TCRdb names TRBD2, which stays unverified in the absence of DNA. Germline V CDR1 and CDR2: LNHNV, YYDKDF (reference sequence). CDR3 length: 18 residues. The CDR3 spells CATSRDRMGTSGIGEQYF.

This chain links TRBV5-1 with TRBJ1-2; TCRdb lists TRBD1, though no DNA is available to test this call. Germline CDR1 SGHRS, CDR2 YFSETQ. This CDR3 is 15 amino acids long. The CDR3 here is CASSGSTGSYGGYTF.

The V call is TRBV12-3 or TRBV12-4, the J call TRBJ2-7; TCRdb gives TRBD1 as the D gene, but with no DNA this cannot be confirmed. This CDR3 spans 12 amino acids. The CDR3 sequence is CASSISGFEQYF.

The gene calls are TRBV5-1 and TRBJ1-4; there is no DNA to check the TCRdb D call of TRBD1. The CDR3 contains 17 residues. The germline CDR1 and CDR2 sequences are SGHRS and YFSETQ. CDR3 region: CASSEGDRGPTNEKLFF. The full variable domain, its missing parts supplied by reference TRBV5-1 and TRBJ1-4, is KAGVTQTPRYLIKTRGQQVTLSCSPISGHRSVSWYQQTPGQGLQFLFEYFSETQRNKGNFPGRFSGRQFSNSRSEMNVSTLELGDSALYLCASSEGDRGPTNEKLFFGSGTQLSVL.

The V gene is TRBV4-2, the J gene TRBJ1-1; there is no DNA to check the TCRdb D call of TRBD1. CDR3 length: 14 residues. Germline loops: CDR1 LGHNA, CDR2 YNFKEQ. CDR3 sequence reads: CASSQATGMLEAFF.

V gene TRBV24-1 combines with J gene TRBJ1-1. The CDR3 has 12 residues. Germline CDR1 KGHDR, CDR2 SFDVKD. The CDR3 sequence is CATRDSGTEAFF.

This sequence joins TRBV24-1 and TRBJ2-1; the D call from TCRdb, TRBD2, cannot be confirmed without DNA. The CDR3 covers 14 residues. The germline V gene encodes CDR1 KGHDR and CDR2 SFDVKD. CDR3 residues: CATRPSGRVNEQFF.

The rearrangement joins TRBV14 to TRBJ2-1; there is no DNA to check the TCRdb D call of TRBD1. CDR3 length equals 12 residues. CDR1 is SGHDN, CDR2 FVKESK, per germline. This CDR3 is CASSPHVDEQFF.